Detailed here is one TCR beta chain. The antigen remains unidentified. V shed 6 bases, J shed 4 bases, and the junction held 9 bases outside the gene matches. The CDR3 is 15 amino acids. Germline loops: CDR1 MNHNS, CDR2 SASEGT. Time point defined: newly diagnosed GD, antithyroid drugs for less than 3 months. From RNA extracted from PBMCs, the TCR library was made. The sample is drawn from a study of regulatory T cells in long-lasting Graves disease. Study information: Antithyroid drug use was under 3 months in newly diagnosed Graves' patients.

CDR3-region Arm-PCR and iRepertoire HTBI primers produced the TCR beta libraries. TCRdb recomputed calls from the multiplex PCR reads with MiXCR, one row per CDR3 protein. The data show more than 300,000 distinct CDR3 sequences, 10% to 15% seen once. Findings and caveats of the study: Study was limited to peripheral blood, excluding thyroid tissue.

The same data also contributed to another study, on T cells in Graves' hyperthyroidism and ophthalmopathy. That paper states: Also found in blood were most expanded thyroid clonotypes above 0.001. Ophthalmopathy onset followed model prediction by a median about seven months.

The chain couples TRBV6-1 to TRBJ2-1, with 7 nucleotides matching TRBD1. This clonotype was obtained from a woman aged 18-29 years with Graves disease. The material sequenced was peripheral blood mononuclear cells (PBMCs), taken at new diagnosis, from a patient treated with antithyroid drugs. CDR3 in amino acids: CASSWTLGQYNEQFF. CDR3 DNA sequence: TGTGCCAGCAGCTGGACCCTGGGACAGTACAATGAGCAGTTCTTC.